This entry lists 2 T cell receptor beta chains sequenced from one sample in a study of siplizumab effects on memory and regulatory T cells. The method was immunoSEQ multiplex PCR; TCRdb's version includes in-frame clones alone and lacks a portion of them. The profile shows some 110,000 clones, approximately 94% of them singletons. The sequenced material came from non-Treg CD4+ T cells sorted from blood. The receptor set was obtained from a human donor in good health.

The chain's CDR3 is CASRRDRGADTQYF. The CDR3 coding sequence is TGTGCCAGCAGGCGGGACAGGGGAGCAGATACGCAGTATTTT. The V gene is TRBV2, the J gene TRBJ2-3; 10 nucleotides agree with TRBD1. Germline CDR1 SNHLY, CDR2 FYNNEI. The CDR3 spans 14 residues. The junction had 4 bases not matched to a gene; V was cut back by 6 bases and J by 4 bases.

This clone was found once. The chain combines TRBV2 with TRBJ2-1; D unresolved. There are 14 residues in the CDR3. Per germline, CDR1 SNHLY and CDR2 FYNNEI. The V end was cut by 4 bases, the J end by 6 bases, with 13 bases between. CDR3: CASSGLATGNEQFF. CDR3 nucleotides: TGTGCCAGCAGTGGTTTAGCCACCGGCAATGAGCAGTTCTTC. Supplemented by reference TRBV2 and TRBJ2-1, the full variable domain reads EPEVTQTPSHQVTQMGQEVILRCVPISNHLYFYWYRQILGQKVEFLVSFYNNEISEKSEIFDDQFSVERPDGSNFTLKIRSTKLEDSAMYFCASSGLATGNEQFFGPGTRLTVL.